The 23 T cell receptor beta chains presented below share a single source sample, sequenced in a study of blood T cells in healthy people across ages. A sample-barcoded 5' primer and a J-beta primer mix were used in a second PCR of roughly 7 to 11 cycles. TCRdb used MiXCR to reprocess the 5' RACE reads, holding one entry per CDR3 protein. The data hold about 1.6 million distinct CDR3 sequences, with approximately 32% observed a single time. Sequencing was done on a sample of blood. The receptors come from a woman in her twenties or thirties in good health.

Many counts were recorded for this clonotype. In DNA form, the CDR3 reads TGTGCCAGCAGCTTAGTCAGGGGTCCACAAGAGACCCAGTACTTC. It codes for CASSLVRGPQETQYF. V and J are TRBV7-9 and TRBJ2-5; D perhaps matches TRBD1 (6 bases). Trimming cost V 1 base and J 2 bases, with 11 bases left between them. This CDR3 spans 15 amino acids. Germline V gene lookup returns CDR1 SEHNR and CDR2 FQNEAQ (reference sequence).

This clonotype appeared a few times. The chain is built from TRBV3-1 and TRBJ1-1; 7 bases align to TRBD1. The CDR3 sequence is 13 residues long. V trimming: 3 bases; J trimming: 4 bases; junction bases outside the gene matches: 2. The germline gives CDR1 LGHDT, CDR2 YNNKEL (reference sequence). Here the CDR3 reads CASSHTGATEAFF. CDR3 nucleotides: TGTGCCAGCAGCCACACAGGGGCCACTGAAGCTTTCTTT.

This clonotype was found once. One end of the junction varies from germline; a read error may be responsible. The genes are TRBV20-1 and TRBJ2-1, with D perhaps TRBD2 (6 bases). There are 14 residues in the CDR3. Germline loops: CDR1 DFQATT, CDR2 SNEGSKA (reference sequence). CDR3 loop: CSARGSGVDNEQFF. CDR3 nucleotides: TGCAGCGCTAGAGGGTCGGGAGTGGACAATGAGCAGTTCTTC.

The sample holds a few counts of this clonotype. This chain links TRBV3-1 with TRBJ1-1, with D unclear. V dropped 3 bases and J dropped 6 bases, with 14 bases sitting between them. This CDR3 contains 14 residues. Germline loops: CDR1 LGHDT, CDR2 YNNKEL (reference sequence). The DNA for the CDR3 is TGTGCCAGCAGCCAGGTGACCCGCGGGCCTGAAGCTTTCTTT. Protein sequence: CASSQVTRGPEAFF.

The chain carries TRBV5-1 and TRBJ2-6; D gene ambiguous. Germline CDR1 reads SGHRS; CDR2 reads YFSETQ. Between the trimmed V and J ends, which lost 4 bases and 0 bases, there was a span of 14 bases. The CDR3 sequence is 17 residues long. The CDR3 is CASSPRAISSGANVLTF. The CDR3 nucleotides are TGCGCCAGCAGCCCCCGGGCGATCTCCTCTGGGGCCAACGTCCTGACTTTC.

The chain joins TRBV12-5 to TRBJ1-2, with D possibly being TRBD1 (5 bases). The CDR3 has 16 amino acids. V shed 0 bases and J shed 2 bases, with 13 bases lying between them. Germline assignment: CDR1 LGHNT and CDR2 FRNRAP. Here the CDR3 DNA reads TGTGCTAGTGGTTTGGTAAGGGGCAATCTAAACTATGGCTACACCTTC. Its translation: CASGLVRGNLNYGYTF.

V gene TRBV20-1 combines with J gene TRBJ2-7; possible D gene TRBD1, 5 bases. V lost 5 bases, J lost 4 bases, and 9 bases lay in between. This CDR3 has 11 amino acids. Germline V gives CDR1 DFQATT, CDR2 SNEGSKA (reference sequence). The CDR3 nucleotides are TGCAGTGCTGGCAGGGCGTACGAGCAGTACTTC. As protein: CSAGRAYEQYF.

This clonotype occurred many times. The chain carries TRBV7-2 and TRBJ2-6; perhaps TRBD1 as D (6 bases). This CDR3 spans 14 amino acids. CDR1 and CDR2 (germline): SGHTA, FQGNSA. V lost 4 bases to trimming and J lost 4 bases, with 8 bases between them. The CDR3 here is CASSSGVGANVLTF. In DNA form, the CDR3 reads TGTGCCAGCAGCTCAGGGGTAGGGGCCAACGTCCTGACTTTC.

In the case of this clonotype: It may be a read error: a sequence one base away is much more abundant. This chain connects TRBV10-3 to TRBJ2-7; D perhaps matches TRBD1 (6 bases). CDR1 and CDR2 from the germline V gene are ENHRY and SYGVKD. Trimming took off 3 bases at V and 3 bases at J, with 15 bases between the two ends. There are 15 residues in the CDR3. Here the CDR3 DNA reads TGTGCCATCAGTGACCTCTACGGACAGAGCTACGAGCAGTACTTC. This gives the protein CAISDLYGQSYEQYF.

To note about this clonotype: Its ends do not fully match the called genes, so a read error is possible. The chain recombines TRBV2 with TRBJ1-2; 7 bases map to TRBD1. CDR1 SNHLY and CDR2 FYNNEI come from the germline V gene. CDR3 length: 15 residues. CDR3 sequence (DNA): TGTGCCAGCAGTGAAGCACAGGGGCTTAACCATGGCTACACCTTC. This gives the protein CASSEAQGLNHGYTF.

This clonotype occurred many times. A read error may account for a junction end that differs from germline. The gene calls are TRBV5-1 and TRBJ2-3; possible D gene TRBD1, 5 bases. Germline CDR1 SGHRS, CDR2 YFSETQ. The CDR3 totals 13 residues. CDR3 DNA: TGTGCCAGCAGCTTGGGGCCTCAAGATACGCAGTATTTT. It translates to CASSLGPQDTQYF.

The chain has TRBV11-1 and TRBJ2-3, with a possible D match to TRBD2 (6 bases). Germline lookup yields CDR1 SGHAT and CDR2 FQDESV (reference sequence). CDR3 length: 22 amino acids. V lost 4 bases to trimming and J lost 1 base, with 33 bases between them. The CDR3 DNA reads as TGTGCCAGCAGCTCATCGCTCTTTGAAGGGGCGGGGCCACTCCGGGGCACAGATACGCAGTATTTT. Protein product: CASSSSLFEGAGPLRGTDTQYF. Supplemented by reference TRBV11-1 and TRBJ2-3, the full variable domain reads EAEVAQSPRYKITEKSQAVAFWCDPISGHATLYWYRQILGQGPELLVQFQDESVVDDSQLPKDRFSAERLKGVDSTLKIQPAELGDSAMYLCASSSSLFEGAGPLRGTDTQYFGPGTRLTVL.

This clonotype was seen at least ten times. The chain uses TRBV20-1 and TRBJ2-7; D possibly corresponds to TRBD2 (6 bases). Germline CDR1 reads DFQATT; CDR2 reads SNEGSKA (reference sequence). V lost 3 bases and J lost 5, with 23 bases in between. The CDR3 covers 16 residues. The CDR3 DNA reads as TGCAGTGCTAGGGGGGGTTTGAAGGGAGATTGGGACGAGCAGTACTTC. This encodes CSARGGLKGDWDEQYF.

CDR3 bases: TGTGCCAGCAGCGTAGAAGCGAACCCTAGGTACAAGCAGTACTTC. Its protein product is CASSVEANPRYKQYF. The chain links TRBV9 to TRBJ2-7; D ambiguous. Germline V CDR1 and CDR2: SGDLS, YYNGEE. The V gene lost 0 bases and the J gene lost 8 bases, with 18 bases spanning the gap. The CDR3 runs to 15 residues.

The rearrangement uses TRBV11-2 and TRBJ2-7; TRBD1 or TRBD2 may be the D gene (6 bases each). Germline V gives CDR1 SGHAT, CDR2 FQNNGV. This CDR3 is 17 amino acids long. The V end was cut by 2 bases, the J end by 6 bases, with 23 bases between. CDR3 sequence reads: CASSLNYRGPLIGEQYF. DNA of the CDR3: TGTGCCAGCAGCTTAAACTATCGGGGGCCACTCATTGGCGAGCAGTACTTC.

The chain has TRBV6-5 and TRBJ2-3; TRBD2 matches 9 bases. The CDR3 sequence is 16 residues long. J gave up 0 bases and V 3 bases, and 4 bases lay outside the gene matches. CDR1 and CDR2 (germline): MNHEY, SVGAGI. As DNA, the CDR3 is TGTGCCAGCAGTTATGGCGGGAGGGCAAGCACAGATACGCAGTATTTT. Its translation is CASSYGGRASTDTQYF.

The chain links TRBV20-1 to TRBJ1-1; TRBD1 agrees at 7 bases. The V gene's germline CDR1 is DFQATT and CDR2 SNEGSKA (reference sequence). With 5 bases clipped from V and 5 bases from J, the junction kept 5 bases outside the gene matches. This CDR3 comprises 12 residues. The CDR3 DNA reads as TGCAGTGCTCCAGGGGGGGGGACTGAAGCTTTCTTT. Encoded protein: CSAPGGGTEAFF.

The rearrangement joins TRBV20-1 to TRBJ1-5; the match to TRBD1 covers 7 bases. In germline, CDR1 is DFQATT, CDR2 SNEGSKA (reference sequence). The CDR3 sequence is 16 residues long. V was pared by 1 base and J by 1 base, with 7 bases of the junction left unmatched. The CDR3 coding sequence is TGCAGTGCTAGAGCTATGGACAGGACAAGCAATCAGCCCCAGCATTTT. Translated: CSARAMDRTSNQPQHF.

This clonotype was seen more than once but under ten times. The V gene is TRBV9, the J gene TRBJ2-1, with TRBD1 as a possible D gene (7 bases). Trimming stripped 4 bases from V and 3 bases from J, with 17 bases between. The CDR3 extends over 16 amino acids. Germline CDR1 is SGDLS and CDR2 is YYNGEE. DNA of the CDR3: TGTGCCAGCAGCCTCCTCGGCAGGGGGGACTACAATGAGCAGTTCTTC. Translating gives CASSLLGRGDYNEQFF.

This chain uses TRBV20-1 with TRBJ1-1, with 9 bases that match TRBD1. V shed 3 bases, J shed 6 bases, and the junction held 14 bases outside the gene matches. The V gene's germline CDR1 is DFQATT and CDR2 SNEGSKA (reference sequence). This CDR3 is built from 16 residues. The CDR3 nucleotides are TGCAGTGCTAGCAAACCGGGACAGGGTGAAGTATCTGAAGCTTTCTTT. This codes for CSASKPGQGEVSEAFF.

The chain recombines TRBV28 with TRBJ2-7; 8 bases are shared with TRBD1. Trimming cost V 5 bases and J 3 bases; bases outside gene matches: 21. Germline CDR1 is MDHEN and CDR2 is SYDVKM. This CDR3 has 19 residues. In DNA, the CDR3 is TGTGCCAGCAGTACCCCAGACAGGGGCCCTAGTGGGAAATACTACGAGCAGTACTTC. This gives the protein CASSTPDRGPSGKYYEQYF.

This sequence joins TRBV11-3 and TRBJ2-1; possibly TRBD2 for D (5 bases). Trimming pared 5 bases from V and 7 bases from J, leaving 15 bases between. Germline V CDR1 and CDR2: SGHNT, YENEEA. This CDR3 spans 14 amino acids. CDR3 nucleotide sequence: TGTGCCAGCAGCGTTGGACTGAGTTGGAATGAGCAGTTCTTC. Protein sequence: CASSVGLSWNEQFF.

The chain has TRBV6-1 and TRBJ2-1; D is unclear. V lost 3 bases, J lost 3 bases, and 15 bases lay in between. CDR1 and CDR2 from the germline V gene are MNHNS and SASEGT. The CDR3 loop spans 16 amino acids. The CDR3 region has the DNA TGTGCCAGCAGTGACCCATGGGCAGAGGTCTACAATGAGCAGTTCTTC. Its translation is CASSDPWAEVYNEQFF.